The 13 T cell receptor beta chains given below trace back to one sample, sequenced in a study of T-cell reconstitution after alpha-beta-depleted transplantation in children. It was with unique molecular identifiers that the TCRbeta library was prepared. From the PCR reads, TCRdb called clonotypes with MiXCR, one entry per CDR3 protein. The repertoire holds around 120,000 distinct CDR3 sequences, with 20% to 25% as singletons. Here the sequenced sample was PBMCs, mostly from graft donor cells, taken 180 days after TCRalphabeta/CD19-depleted stem cell transplant. All receptors come from a male patient between 2 and 15 years old who had a stem cell transplant for chronic granulomatous disease, so the T cells may come from the graft donor.

This clonotype has more than one count but fewer than ten. The rearrangement uses TRBV20-1 and TRBJ1-6; 7 bases fit TRBD1. The CDR3 loop spans 15 amino acids. CDR1 is DFQATT, CDR2 SNEGSKA, per germline (reference sequence). V lost 6 bases and J lost 0; bases outside the gene matches: 5. The chain's CDR3 is CSAIQGSSYNSPLHF. CDR3 DNA sequence: TGCAGTGCAATACAGGGGAGCTCCTATAATTCACCCCTCCACTTT.

This clonotype has a count of ten or more. The CDR3 loop reads CASSLTAGMNTEAFF. CDR3 sequence (DNA): TGTGCCAGCAGCTTGACTGCAGGGATGAACACTGAAGCTTTCTTT. The chain employs TRBV5-6 and TRBJ1-1, with D maybe TRBD1 (5 bases). V was trimmed by 1 base and J by 0 bases, leaving 10 bases between them. The CDR3 covers 15 residues. CDR1 and CDR2 from the germline V gene are SGHDT and YYEEEE.

V and J are TRBV12-3 or TRBV12-4 and TRBJ2-5, with D hard to call. The CDR3 length is 15 residues. V gave up 1 base and J gave up 3 bases, with 12 bases separating them. In DNA, the CDR3 is TGTGCCAGCAGTTTAGGTTGGCCAACAAAAGAGACCCAGTACTTC. This translates into CASSLGWPTKETQYF.

The CDR3 nucleotides are TGTGCCAGCAGCCTAAGCCGGGACATTGACTACGAGCAGTACTTC. Its translation: CASSLSRDIDYEQYF. The rearrangement joins TRBV4-2 to TRBJ2-7, with a tentative D call TRBD1 (6 bases). Trimming stripped 4 bases from V and 3 bases from J, with 16 bases between. In germline, CDR1 is LGHNA, CDR2 YNFKEQ. CDR3 length: 15 residues.

This clonotype occurred many times. The J gene is TRBJ2-2, the V gene TRBV5-6, with TRBD2 identical over 8 bases. V dropped 4 bases and J dropped 10; count of bases not matched to a gene: 6. The CDR3 extends over 13 amino acids. Germline CDR1 and CDR2: SGHDT and YYEEEE. DNA of the CDR3: TGTGCCAGCAGCCCTCGACTAGCGTCGGAGCTGTTTTTT. This translates into CASSPRLASELFF.

The chain uses TRBV5-1 and TRBJ2-1; 7 bases align to TRBD1. The V gene end was trimmed by 4 bases and the J gene end by 5 bases; junction bases not matched to a gene: 15. CDR3 length equals 17 residues. Germline V gene lookup returns CDR1 SGHRS and CDR2 YFSETQ. The CDR3 spells CASSLMAGGVMDNEQFF. The DNA for the CDR3 is TGCGCCAGCAGCCTGATGGCAGGGGGAGTGATGGACAATGAGCAGTTCTTC.

This clonotype turned up a few times. V is TRBV7-9 and J is TRBJ2-7; maybe TRBD2 (6 bases). V shed 5 bases and J shed 4 bases, with 15 bases lying between them. The CDR3 runs 14 residues. Germline V gene data show CDR1 as SEHNR and CDR2 as FQNEAQ (reference sequence). The CDR3, as DNA: TGTGCCAGCAGCCTGGTGTCGGGAGCATACGAGCAGTACTTC. It translates to CASSLVSGAYEQYF.

This clonotype showed up many times. The chain links TRBV29-1 to TRBJ2-7; D unclear. V was trimmed by 4 bases and J by 4 bases, leaving 8 bases between them. Germline CDR1 is SQVTM and CDR2 is ANQGSEA. This CDR3 is 11 amino acids long. This chain's CDR3 is CSVGSSYEQYF. The DNA for the CDR3 is TGCAGCGTTGGTTCCTCTTACGAGCAGTACTTC.

This clonotype came up many times. The V gene is TRBV20-1, the J gene TRBJ2-1; TRBD1 aligns across 12 bases. The V segment lost 6 bases and the J segment 7 bases; nucleotides outside the gene matches: 4. Per germline, CDR1 DFQATT and CDR2 SNEGSKA (reference sequence). The CDR3 runs to 13 residues. CDR3 nucleotide sequence: TGCAGTGCCGGGACAGGGGGCAGGAATGAGCAGTTCTTC. Residues: CSAGTGGRNEQFF.

This chain connects TRBV7-2 to TRBJ1-1, with a possible D match to TRBD1 (5 bases). Per the germline V gene, CDR1 is SGHTA and CDR2 is FQGNSA. The CDR3 spans 15 residues. V gave up 1 base and J gave up 1 base, with 10 bases separating them. CDR3 protein: CASSLVGGTNTEAFF. CDR3 nucleotides: TGTGCCAGCAGCTTAGTTGGTGGGACGAACACTGAAGCTTTCTTT.

In its sample, this clonotype was seen a few times. The V gene is TRBV5-1, the J gene TRBJ2-7; 12 bases agree with TRBD2. Looked up from germline, CDR1 is SGHRS and CDR2 is YFSETQ. The CDR3 covers 14 residues. The junction had 2 bases not matched to a gene; V was cut back by 4 bases and J by 3 bases. CDR3 sequence reads: CASSVGLAGYEQYF. For the CDR3, the DNA is TGCGCCAGCAGCGTGGGACTAGCGGGCTACGAGCAGTACTTC.

This clonotype came up a few times. The J gene is TRBJ2-1, the V gene TRBV27, with D perhaps TRBD1 (6 bases). Germline CDR1 reads MNHEY; CDR2 reads SMNVEV (reference sequence). V lost 2 bases and J lost 0, with 11 bases in between. This CDR3 comprises 16 residues. This CDR3 is CASSLGGSSSYNEQFF. For the CDR3, the DNA is TGTGCCAGCAGTTTAGGGGGCTCTAGCTCCTACAATGAGCAGTTCTTC.

This clonotype was observed a few times. This sequence joins TRBV12-3 or TRBV12-4 and TRBJ2-1, with TRBD1 as a possible D gene (5 bases). The CDR3 is made up of 14 amino acids. V was clipped by 6 bases and J by 0 bases, with 9 bases between them. CDR3 residues: CASRQTASYNEQFF. CDR3 in DNA: TGTGCCAGCAGACAGACAGCCTCCTACAATGAGCAGTTCTTC.